A selection of T cell receptor beta chains follows, all from one sample in a study of patients and donors after allogeneic stem cell transplantation. Each CDR3 protein gets one entry after TCRdb re-called the RT-PCR reads with MiXCR. The sample holds 57,000 or so distinct CDR3 sequences; 13% are singletons and the top ten take around 32%. Sequencing input: blood, either unsorted or a sorted T cell fraction (not recorded which). The receptors were sampled from a human donor who was either an allogeneic HSCT recipient or a stem cell or donor lymphocyte infusion donor (not recorded which). It is not recorded whose cells these are; they may come from a transplant donor. The CDR3 runs from the conserved cysteine through the conserved F or W. The order of the fields is clone size, V gene, D gene, J gene, CDR3 protein, CDR3 DNA. D genes are given only for firm matches. A row's size may be missing; if present it is once, few, many or a size class.

abundance: many
v_gene: TRBV27
d_gene: -
j_gene: TRBJ1-1
CDR3aa: CASSLGAGDTEAFF
CDR3nt: TGTGCCAGCAGTTTAGGTGCAGGGGACACTGAAGCTTTCTTT

abundance: -
v_gene: TRBV7-3
d_gene: TRBD2
j_gene: TRBJ2-3
CDR3aa: CASRSGNTDTQYF
CDR3nt: TGTGCCAGCAGAAGCGGGAACACAGATACGCAGTATTTT

abundance: many
v_gene: TRBV6-5
d_gene: -
j_gene: TRBJ1-5
CDR3aa: CASRPRDRPTAQHF
CDR3nt: TGTGCCAGCCGGCCGAGGGACCGACCAACGGCCCAGCATTTT

abundance: many
v_gene: TRBV3-1
d_gene: -
j_gene: TRBJ1-1
CDR3aa: CASSQDRGFTEAFF
CDR3nt: TGTGCCAGCAGCCAAGATCGCGGGTTCACTGAAGCTTTCTTT

abundance: many
v_gene: TRBV12-3/TRBV12-4
d_gene: -
j_gene: TRBJ1-2
CDR3aa: CASSTDIGSIGYTF
CDR3nt: TGTGCCAGCAGTACAGACATCGGTTCCATTGGCTACACCTTC

abundance: -
v_gene: TRBV5-1
d_gene: -
j_gene: TRBJ2-7
CDR3aa: CASSLLGYEQYF
CDR3nt: TGCGCCAGCAGCTTGCTTGGCTACGAGCAGTACTTC

abundance: -
v_gene: TRBV6-1
d_gene: -
j_gene: TRBJ2-7
CDR3aa: CASIFLKSSGLTYEQYF
CDR3nt: TGTGCCAGCATTTTTTTAAAAAGTAGCGGACTTACCTACGAGCAGTACTTC

abundance: many
v_gene: TRBV4-1
d_gene: TRBD1
j_gene: TRBJ1-3
CDR3aa: CASSQGRQGLISGNTIYF
CDR3nt: TGCGCCAGCAGCCAAGGGAGACAGGGCTTGATCTCTGGAAACACCATATATTTT

abundance: -
v_gene: TRBV5-1
d_gene: -
j_gene: TRBJ2-5
CDR3aa: CASSLVGTLNVETQYF
CDR3nt: TGCGCCAGCAGCTTGGTCGGCACCCTCAACGTGGAGACCCAGTACTTC

abundance: -
v_gene: TRBV20-1
d_gene: -
j_gene: TRBJ2-3
CDR3aa: CSALRGRATNSTDTQYF
CDR3nt: TGCAGTGCTCTCAGGGGTAGGGCAACCAACTCCACAGATACGCAGTATTTT

abundance: -
v_gene: TRBV10-1
d_gene: -
j_gene: TRBJ2-2
CDR3aa: CASSVSATLTGELFF
CDR3nt: TGCGCCAGCAGTGTTTCGGCCACCCTCACCGGGGAGCTGTTTTTT